This T cell receptor beta chain is drawn from a study of graft-versus-host responses after intestinal transplantation. Looking at the study overall: Every transplant recipient was induced with anti-thymocyte globulin, then maintained on tacrolimus and steroids for roughly 3 years.

Only in-frame clones appear in the TCRdb table, and some are missing; sequencing was by immunoSEQ multiplex PCR. This table holds more than 95,000 clones, 90% found once. Trimming left V 5 bases short and J 3 bases short, with 8 bases between. The CDR3 covers 12 residues. Germline-derived CDR1 and CDR2 are LNHDA and SQIVND (reference sequence). This clone has a single count. What it recognizes is unknown. The chain recombines TRBV19 with TRBJ2-7; perhaps TRBD2 as D (6 bases). This sequence originates from a human donor who received an intestinal transplant. The sequencing here drew on unstimulated CD4+ T cells sorted from spleen or lymph node cells, taken before intestinal transplant. The CDR3, as DNA: TGTGCCAGTAGTGGGAGGAACTACGAGCAGTACTTC. Protein: CASSGRNYEQYF.